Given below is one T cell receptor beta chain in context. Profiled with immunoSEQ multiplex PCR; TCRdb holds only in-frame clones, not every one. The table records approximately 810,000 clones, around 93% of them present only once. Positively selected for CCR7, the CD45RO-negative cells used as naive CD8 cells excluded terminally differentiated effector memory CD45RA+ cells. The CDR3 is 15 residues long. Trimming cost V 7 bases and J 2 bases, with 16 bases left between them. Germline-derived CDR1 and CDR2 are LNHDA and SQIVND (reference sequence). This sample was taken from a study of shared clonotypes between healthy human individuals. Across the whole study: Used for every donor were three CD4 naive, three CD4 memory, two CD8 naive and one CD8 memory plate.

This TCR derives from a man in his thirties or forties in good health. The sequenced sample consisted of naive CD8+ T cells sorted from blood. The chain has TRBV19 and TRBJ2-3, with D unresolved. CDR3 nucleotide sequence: TGTGCCAGTACTTTCAGTCGCTCGAACACAGATACGCAGTATTTT. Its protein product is CASTFSRSNTDTQYF.